The rows below give T cell receptor beta chains drawn from one sample of a study of blood T cells in healthy people across ages. From the 5' RACE reads, TCRdb called clonotypes with MiXCR, one entry per CDR3 protein. The sample has hundreds of thousands of distinct CDR3 sequences; roughly 56% are singletons. Sequenced: blood. The receptor set was obtained from a middle-aged man in good health. Each CDR3 is given without its conserved first and last residue. Each record gives: clone size, V gene, D gene, CDR3 protein. The D gene is left open where the match is weak. Some rows mark clone size as missing; the rest say once, few, many or name a class of expanded clone.

>few|TRBV5-1|TRBD1
ASSLGQGVPYGYT
>.|TRBV12-3/TRBV12-4|.
ASSVRAGEQY
>few|TRBV7-2|.
ASSLLRNYEQY
>.|TRBV29-1|.
SVDLGPGTDTQY
>.|TRBV28|TRBD2
ASSPSGRVSTDTQY
>many|TRBV5-1|TRBD2
ASSLAAAGGRTDTQY
>few|TRBV29-1|.
SARQIRTVMNTEAF
>.|TRBV20-1|.
SATIEETQY
>.|TRBV7-3|TRBD1
ASSRQGRNEQF
>.|TRBV12-5|.
ATRVDSPSAQQY
>.|TRBV10-3|TRBD1
AISESTGTSPLH
>.|TRBV20-1|TRBD1
SANSGQGHTDTQY
>.|TRBV7-9|.
ASSYGRTDQPQH
>few|TRBV12-3/TRBV12-4|.
ASSLILEVHNEQF
>few|TRBV5-1|.
ASSWGDSSGANVLT
>once|TRBV11-2|TRBD1
ASSSTGGHGELF
>.|TRBV20-1|TRBD2
SAGPASGVQETQY
>.|TRBV4-1|.
ASSPGTIYGYT
>few|TRBV24-1|.
ATSAPGTYEQY
>.|TRBV25-1|.
ASSEPAMTHANYGYT
>.|TRBV6-4|.
ASSREVLSYNEQF
>.|TRBV5-1|.
ASSLSGNYEQY
>.|TRBV5-1|TRBD2
ASSSTVSGGDTGELF
>.|TRBV28|.
ASMLGTDTQY
>.|TRBV2|TRBD1
ASRGQGPSYEQY
>.|TRBV12-5|.
ASASQEFLNEQF
>few|TRBV29-1|.
SVGHETQY
>few|TRBV5-1|TRBD1
ASSPGQGARETQY
>.|TRBV5-1|.
ASRLEDTQY
>.|TRBV12-3/TRBV12-4|TRBD1
ASRTGTGAYGYT
>few|TRBV7-2|.
ASSLDGFGANSYEQY
>.|TRBV5-5|.
ASSLAGGGANVLT
>.|TRBV4-2|TRBD2
ASSQSSGRAYEQY
>few|TRBV7-9|TRBD1
ASSPTGSGGHNEQF
>.|TRBV25-1|TRBD1
ASSASHGTGLGDYYEQY
>.|TRBV20-1|TRBD2
SAVLAGGQRQETQY
>.|TRBV7-9|.
ASRIHRNREQY
>.|TRBV27|.
ASSLPNSPLH
>.|TRBV10-3|TRBD1
AITPGQGTYEQY
>.|TRBV3-1|.
ASSHRPAGTKNIQY
>.|TRBV20-1|.
SASAVSGLGDTQY
>.|TRBV2|TRBD2
ASCRTSGGADNEQF
>.|TRBV9|.
ASSVGRQDSNQPQH